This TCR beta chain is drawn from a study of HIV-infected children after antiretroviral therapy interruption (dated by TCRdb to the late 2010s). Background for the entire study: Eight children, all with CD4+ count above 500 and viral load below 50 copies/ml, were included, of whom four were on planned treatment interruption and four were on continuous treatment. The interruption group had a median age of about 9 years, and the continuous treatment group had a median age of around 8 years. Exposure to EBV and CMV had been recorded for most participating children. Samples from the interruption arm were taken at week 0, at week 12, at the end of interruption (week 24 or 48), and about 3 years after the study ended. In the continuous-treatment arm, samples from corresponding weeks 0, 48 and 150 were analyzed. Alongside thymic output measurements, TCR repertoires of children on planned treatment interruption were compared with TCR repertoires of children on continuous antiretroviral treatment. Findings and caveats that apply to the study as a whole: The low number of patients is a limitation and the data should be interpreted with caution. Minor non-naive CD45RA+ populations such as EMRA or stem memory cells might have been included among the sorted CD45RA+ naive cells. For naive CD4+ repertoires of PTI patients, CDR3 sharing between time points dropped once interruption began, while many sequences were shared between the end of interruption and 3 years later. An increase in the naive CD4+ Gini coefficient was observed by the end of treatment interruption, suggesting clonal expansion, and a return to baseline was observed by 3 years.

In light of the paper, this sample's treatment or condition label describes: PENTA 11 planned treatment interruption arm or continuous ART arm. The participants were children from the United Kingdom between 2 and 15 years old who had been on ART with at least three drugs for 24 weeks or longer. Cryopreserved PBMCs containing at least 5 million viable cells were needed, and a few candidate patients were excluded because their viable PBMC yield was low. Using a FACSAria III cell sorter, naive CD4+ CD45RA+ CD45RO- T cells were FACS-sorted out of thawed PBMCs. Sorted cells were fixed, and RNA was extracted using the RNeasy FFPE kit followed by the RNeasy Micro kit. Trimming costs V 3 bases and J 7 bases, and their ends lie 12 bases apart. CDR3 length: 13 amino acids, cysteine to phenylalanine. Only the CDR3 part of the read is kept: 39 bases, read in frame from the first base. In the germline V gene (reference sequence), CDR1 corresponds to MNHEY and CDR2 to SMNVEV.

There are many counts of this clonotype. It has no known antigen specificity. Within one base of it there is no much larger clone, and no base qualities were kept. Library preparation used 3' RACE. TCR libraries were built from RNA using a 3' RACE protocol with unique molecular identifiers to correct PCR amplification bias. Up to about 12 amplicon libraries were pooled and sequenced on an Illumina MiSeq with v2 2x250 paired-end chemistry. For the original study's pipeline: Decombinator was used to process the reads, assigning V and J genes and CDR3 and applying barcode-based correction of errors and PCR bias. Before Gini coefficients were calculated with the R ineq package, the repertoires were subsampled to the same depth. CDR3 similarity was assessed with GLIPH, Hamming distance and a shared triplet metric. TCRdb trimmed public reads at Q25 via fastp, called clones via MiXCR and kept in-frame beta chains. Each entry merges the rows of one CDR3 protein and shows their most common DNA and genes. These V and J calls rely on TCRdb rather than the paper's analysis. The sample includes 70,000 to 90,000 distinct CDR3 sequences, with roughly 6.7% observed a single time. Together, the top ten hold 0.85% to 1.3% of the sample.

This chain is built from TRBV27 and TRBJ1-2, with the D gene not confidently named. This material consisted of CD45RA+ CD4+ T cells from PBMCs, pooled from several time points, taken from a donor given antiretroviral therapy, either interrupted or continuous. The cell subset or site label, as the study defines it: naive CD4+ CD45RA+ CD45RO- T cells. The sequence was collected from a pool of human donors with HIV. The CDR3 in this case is CASSLWLGSGYTF. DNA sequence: TGTGCCAGCAGTTTGTGGCTAGGCTCTGGCTACACCTTC.